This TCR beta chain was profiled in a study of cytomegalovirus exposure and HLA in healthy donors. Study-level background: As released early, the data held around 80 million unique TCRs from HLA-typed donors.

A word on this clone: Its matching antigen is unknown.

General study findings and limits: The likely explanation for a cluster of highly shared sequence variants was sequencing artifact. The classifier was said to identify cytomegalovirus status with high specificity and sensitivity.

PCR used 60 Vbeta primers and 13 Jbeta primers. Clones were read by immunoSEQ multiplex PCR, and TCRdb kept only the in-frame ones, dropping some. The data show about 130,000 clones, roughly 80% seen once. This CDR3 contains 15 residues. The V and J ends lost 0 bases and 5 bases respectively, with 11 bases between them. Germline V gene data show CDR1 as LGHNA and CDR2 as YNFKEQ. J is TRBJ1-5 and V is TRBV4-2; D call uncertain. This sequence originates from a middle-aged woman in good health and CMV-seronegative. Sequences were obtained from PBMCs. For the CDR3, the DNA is TGTGCCAGCAGCCAAGATCACGGTTTGGATCAGCCCCAGCATTTT. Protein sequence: CASSQDHGLDQPQHF.